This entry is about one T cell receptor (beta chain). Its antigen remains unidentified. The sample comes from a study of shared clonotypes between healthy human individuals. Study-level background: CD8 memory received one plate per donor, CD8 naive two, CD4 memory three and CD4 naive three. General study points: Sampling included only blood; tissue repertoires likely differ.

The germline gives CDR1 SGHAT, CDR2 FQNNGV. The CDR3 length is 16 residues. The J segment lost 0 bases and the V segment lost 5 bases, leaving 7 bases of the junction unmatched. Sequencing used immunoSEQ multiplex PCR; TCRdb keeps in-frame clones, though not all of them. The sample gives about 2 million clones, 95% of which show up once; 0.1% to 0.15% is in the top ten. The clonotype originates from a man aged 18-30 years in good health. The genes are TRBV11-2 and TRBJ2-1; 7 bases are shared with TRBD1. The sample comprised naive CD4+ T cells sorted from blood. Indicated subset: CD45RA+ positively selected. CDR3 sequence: CASSPRRDSSYNEQFF. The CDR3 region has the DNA TGTGCCAGCAGCCCACGCCGGGACAGCTCCTACAATGAGCAGTTCTTC.